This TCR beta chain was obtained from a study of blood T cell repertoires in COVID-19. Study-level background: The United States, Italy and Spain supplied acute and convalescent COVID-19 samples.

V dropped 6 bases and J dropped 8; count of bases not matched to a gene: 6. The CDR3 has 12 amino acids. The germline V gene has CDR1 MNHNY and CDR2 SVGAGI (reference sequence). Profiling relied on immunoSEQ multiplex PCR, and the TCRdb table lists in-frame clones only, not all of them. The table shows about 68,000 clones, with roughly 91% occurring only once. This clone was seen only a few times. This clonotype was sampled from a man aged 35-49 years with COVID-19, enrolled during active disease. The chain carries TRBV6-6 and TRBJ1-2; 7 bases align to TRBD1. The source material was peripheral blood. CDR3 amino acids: CASSDRVMGYTF. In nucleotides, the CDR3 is TGTGCCAGCAGCGACAGGGTGATGGGCTACACCTTC.